This paragraph covers one T cell receptor (beta chain) sequence. The donors were part of the validation cohort of roughly 130 subjects. That cohort was separate from the first cohort, which comprised some 670 subjects. The germline V gene encodes CDR1 LNHDA and CDR2 SQIVND (reference sequence). The CDR3 extends over 12 amino acids. Trimming pared 9 bases from V and 10 bases from J, leaving 18 bases between. Here immunoSEQ multiplex PCR was the method, and the copy in TCRdb shows in-frame clones only, minus some. The table lists roughly 90,000 clones, about 85% of them singletons, with about 20% in the top ten. These data come from a study of cytomegalovirus exposure and HLA in healthy donors.

Source material: PBMCs. This clonotype was obtained from a man younger than 35 in good health and CMV-seropositive. The chain couples TRBV19 to TRBJ1-1, with D possibly being TRBD1 (5 bases). CDR3 nucleotides: TGTGCCAGCCAACACGGGGGGGTGAGAGCTTTCTTT. Translation: CASQHGGVRAFF.